A single sample is the source of the 9 T cell receptor beta chains below, sequenced in a study of glioma-infiltrating T cells (dated by TCRdb to about 2016). The sample was run on an Illumina MiSeq. The iRepertoire nested amplicon-rescue multiplex PCR (arm-PCR) platform was used to amplify TCR alpha and beta CDR3 regions from RNA. TCRdb ran its own pipeline on the public reads, namely fastp trimming at Q25 and MiXCR clone calling, and kept in-frame beta chains. Each CDR3 protein gets just one entry, which takes the most common genes and DNA from the rows behind it. The sample profile shows over 120,000 distinct CDR3 sequences; around 42% of them were found once. Around a fifth of the sample comes from the top ten. The sample consisted of glioma tissue, nonneoplastic brain tissue, or PBMCs (not recorded which). Source of these receptors: a human donor with low-grade glioma or glioblastoma, undergoing nonglioma brain surgery, or in good health (not recorded which).

The chain has TRBV15 and TRBJ1-3; no firm D call. The CDR3 loop spans 13 amino acids. Germline V gene sequence: CDR1 LNHNV, CDR2 YYDKDF (reference sequence). Trimming shortened V by 0 bases and J by 8 bases, and 8 bases separated the two germline ends. The CDR3 nucleotides read TGTGCCACCAGCAGAGACAGGATCCACACCATATATTTT. Amino acids: CATSRDRIHTIYF.

The rearrangement links TRBV6-2 or TRBV6-3 to TRBJ2-7; D tentatively fits TRBD1 or TRBD2 (6 bases each). V was trimmed by 2 bases and J by 2 bases, leaving 7 bases between them. This CDR3 region has 13 residues. Germline CDR1 reads MNHEY; CDR2 reads SVGEGT. CDR3 in amino acids: CASSYGGPYEQYF. For the CDR3, the DNA is TGTGCCAGCAGTTACGGGGGGCCCTACGAGCAGTACTTC.

The chain couples TRBV27 to TRBJ2-1, with a weak D call TRBD2 (6 bases). V lost 6 bases and J 6 bases, leaving 18 bases between the germline ends. CDR3 length equals 15 residues. Per germline, CDR1 MNHEY and CDR2 SMNVEV (reference sequence). The CDR3 loop reads CASSDPNGGFNEQFF. The CDR3 bases are TGTGCCAGCAGCGACCCCAACGGGGGATTCAATGAGCAGTTCTTC.

This clonotype has only a few counts. V usage is TRBV20-1 and J usage is TRBJ2-7, with TRBD1 as a possible D gene (5 bases). Germline V lookup: CDR1 DFQATT, CDR2 SNEGSKA (reference sequence). The length of the CDR3 is 14 residues. The ends were cut back, 3 bases at V and 2 bases at J, with 14 bases in the middle. The CDR3 sequence: CSASRAAGTYEQYF. Written as DNA, the CDR3 is TGCAGTGCTAGTCGGGCTGCAGGGACCTACGAGCAGTACTTC.

The chain combines TRBV3-1 with TRBJ1-1; no reliable D call. Germline CDR1 reads LGHDT; CDR2 reads YNNKEL (reference sequence). CDR3 length equals 13 residues. Trimming removed 7 bases at V and 4 bases at J, with 13 bases between. CDR3 loop: CASTKVEGTEAFF. The DNA for the CDR3 is TGTGCCAGCACCAAAGTTGAGGGCACTGAAGCTTTCTTT.

This clonotype occurred many times. V gene TRBV6-1 combines with J gene TRBJ1-1; D may be TRBD1 (5 bases). V was pared by 5 bases and J by 6 bases, with 19 bases between. This CDR3 is 15 amino acids long. Germline CDR1 reads MNHNS; CDR2 reads SASEGT. The CDR3 here is CASSRLGGMKAEAFF. DNA for the CDR3: TGTGCCAGCAGTCGCCTGGGGGGGATGAAGGCTGAAGCTTTCTTT.

This chain uses TRBV15 with TRBJ2-7; 8 positions match TRBD1. The CDR3 covers 15 residues. V lost 1 base and J lost 2; bases outside the gene matches: 4. Germline V gives CDR1 LNHNV, CDR2 YYDKDF (reference sequence). Here the CDR3 reads CATSRGTGNPYEQYF. In DNA form, the CDR3 reads TGTGCCACCAGCAGAGGGACAGGGAATCCCTACGAGCAGTACTTC.

This clonotype was seen a handful of times. V gene TRBV6-6 combines with J gene TRBJ1-1; 8 positions match TRBD1. The CDR3 has 17 residues. J was trimmed by 1 base and V by 0 bases; bases with no gene match: 7. CDR1 and CDR2 from the germline V gene are MNHNY and SVGAGI (reference sequence). CDR3 amino acids: CASSYSTDREENTEAFF. The CDR3 DNA reads TGTGCCAGCAGTTACTCTACGGACAGGGAGGAGAACACTGAAGCTTTCTTT.

This rearrangement joins TRBV6-2 or TRBV6-3 to TRBJ2-7; tentative D call: TRBD1 (6 bases). This CDR3 region has 14 residues. The V gene lost 5 bases and the J gene lost 1 base, with 12 bases spanning the gap. The germline V gene has CDR1 MNHEY and CDR2 SVGEGT. The CDR3 loop is CASSTGRGSYEQYF. The DNA of the CDR3 is TGTGCCAGCAGTACAGGGAGAGGATCCTACGAGCAGTACTTC.